The T cell receptor (beta chain) described here comes from a study of cytomegalovirus exposure and HLA in healthy donors. Study-level background: Counted in an early data release were approximately 85 million unique TCRs from HLA-typed donors. Points from the study as a whole: The only immune exposure information that was available was CMV serostatus. At a 0.05 false discovery rate, a later analysis found 18,000 or so TCR beta sequences to be associated with HLA alleles.

Concerning this clone: The antigen is undetermined.

Researchers ran the PCR with 60 Vbeta and 13 Jbeta primers. TCRdb's table, derived via immunoSEQ multiplex PCR, lists solely in-frame clones and lacks some. This sample has about 88,000 clones, with roughly 71% found just once. This CDR3 is 15 amino acids long. V trimming: 7 bases; J trimming: 5 bases; junction bases outside the gene matches: 11. The germline CDR1 and CDR2 sequences are SGHTA and FQGNSA. Sequenced material: PBMCs. The chain links TRBV7-2 to TRBJ2-4; 7 positions match TRBD2. The sequence was collected from a woman aged 18-29 years in good health and CMV-seropositive. Written as DNA, the CDR3 is TGTGCCAGCATCCCGACGGGGGGAGGGCAAAACATTCAGTACTTC. Translating gives CASIPTGGGQNIQYF.